This is a list of T cell receptor beta chains from one sample in a study of blood T cell repertoires in COVID-19. Clones were read by immunoSEQ multiplex PCR, and TCRdb kept only the in-frame ones, dropping some. The profile shows some 200,000 clones, under 90% of them singletons. The sample consisted of PBMCs or T cells enriched from blood (not recorded which). The source is a woman in her fifties or sixties with acute COVID-19. Both conserved end residues are part of each CDR3. The order of the fields is D gene, J gene, clone size, V gene, CDR3 protein, CDR3 DNA. A D gene is named only where the DNA matches it firmly. For some rows the clone size is stated as once, few or many, or as a class when expanded; others skip it.

D gene: -
J gene: TRBJ1-2
clone size: -
V gene: TRBV2
CDR3 protein: CASRATGSYGYTF
CDR3 DNA: TGTGCCAGCAGAGCAACAGGGAGCTATGGCTACACCTTC

D gene: TRBD1
J gene: TRBJ1-2
clone size: few
V gene: TRBV9
CDR3 protein: CASSTRDRGMTNYGYTF
CDR3 DNA: TGTGCCAGCAGCACCCGGGACAGGGGGATGACTAACTATGGCTACACCTTC

D gene: -
J gene: TRBJ1-1
clone size: few
V gene: TRBV6-5
CDR3 protein: CASRSGIVSNTEAFF
CDR3 DNA: TGCGCCAGCAGGTCAGGGATCGTTTCGAACACTGAAGCTTTCTTT

D gene: -
J gene: TRBJ1-4
clone size: many
V gene: TRBV2
CDR3 protein: CASSVVQGSSEKLFF
CDR3 DNA: TGTGCCAGCAGTGTAGTACAGGGTTCTTCTGAAAAACTGTTTTTT

D gene: TRBD1
J gene: TRBJ1-2
clone size: -
V gene: TRBV7-2
CDR3 protein: CASRQTGGWGYTF
CDR3 DNA: TGTGCCAGCAGACAAACAGGGGGCTGGGGCTACACCTTC

D gene: TRBD1
J gene: TRBJ1-2
clone size: -
V gene: TRBV7-2
CDR3 protein: CASSLDRGSFGYTF
CDR3 DNA: TGTGCCAGCAGCTTAGACAGGGGAAGCTTCGGCTACACCTTC

D gene: -
J gene: TRBJ2-7
clone size: -
V gene: TRBV5-1
CDR3 protein: CASSGSYEQYF
CDR3 DNA: TGCGCCAGCAGCGGGAGTTACGAGCAGTACTTC

D gene: TRBD2
J gene: TRBJ2-7
clone size: -
V gene: TRBV4-3
CDR3 protein: CASSQDTSGGAYEQYF
CDR3 DNA: TGCGCCAGCAGCCAAGATACTAGCGGGGGGGCCTACGAGCAGTACTTC

D gene: -
J gene: TRBJ1-1
clone size: -
V gene: TRBV11-2
CDR3 protein: CASSLEFVSTEAFF
CDR3 DNA: TGTGCCAGCAGCTTAGAATTCGTGAGCACTGAAGCTTTCTTT

D gene: -
J gene: TRBJ1-1
clone size: -
V gene: TRBV4-1
CDR3 protein: CASSQPGVSNTEAFF
CDR3 DNA: TGCGCCAGCAGCCAACCGGGGGTGAGTAACACTGAAGCTTTCTTT

D gene: TRBD1
J gene: TRBJ1-5
clone size: -
V gene: TRBV6-5
CDR3 protein: CASTLSGTGLEPQHF
CDR3 DNA: TGTGCCAGCACCCTATCCGGGACAGGGCTGGAGCCCCAGCATTTT

D gene: -
J gene: TRBJ1-2
clone size: once
V gene: TRBV7-2
CDR3 protein: CASSPRGEGGQRFYGYTF
CDR3 DNA: TGTGCCAGCAGCCCTAGAGGGGAGGGAGGGCAGCGTTTCTATGGCTACACCTTC

D gene: TRBD1
J gene: TRBJ1-5
clone size: -
V gene: TRBV7-2
CDR3 protein: CASSPGQVGYQPQHF
CDR3 DNA: TGTGCCAGCAGCCCGGGACAGGTGGGATATCAGCCCCAGCATTTT

D gene: -
J gene: TRBJ1-2
clone size: -
V gene: TRBV28
CDR3 protein: CASSYPPGRKGGYTF
CDR3 DNA: TGTGCCAGCAGTTATCCCCCAGGGAGGAAGGGTGGCTACACCTTC

D gene: TRBD1
J gene: TRBJ2-7
clone size: once
V gene: TRBV7-2
CDR3 protein: CASSRGTGGVNEQYF
CDR3 DNA: TGTGCCAGCAGCAGGGGGACAGGGGGCGTCAACGAGCAGTACTTC

D gene: -
J gene: TRBJ2-7
clone size: -
V gene: TRBV6-4
CDR3 protein: CASQLERTSVYEQYF
CDR3 DNA: TGTGCCAGCCAACTGGAACGGACTTCTGTTTACGAGCAGTACTTC

D gene: TRBD1
J gene: TRBJ1-2
clone size: -
V gene: TRBV3-1/TRBV3-2
CDR3 protein: CASSPYEQGNYGYTF
CDR3 DNA: TGTGCCAGCAGCCCATACGAACAGGGGAACTATGGCTACACCTTC

D gene: TRBD1
J gene: TRBJ2-1
clone size: -
V gene: TRBV18
CDR3 protein: CASSPRGGWNEQFF
CDR3 DNA: TGTGCCAGCTCACCGCGAGGGGGCTGGAATGAGCAGTTCTTC

D gene: TRBD1
J gene: TRBJ1-2
clone size: -
V gene: TRBV28
CDR3 protein: CASSLYGQVGNYGYTF
CDR3 DNA: TGTGCCAGCAGTTTGTATGGACAGGTTGGTAACTATGGCTACACCTTC

D gene: -
J gene: TRBJ2-7
clone size: -
V gene: TRBV2
CDR3 protein: CASRPGTLEQYF
CDR3 DNA: TGTGCCAGCAGGCCGGGAACCCTCGAGCAGTACTTC

D gene: -
J gene: TRBJ1-5
clone size: once
V gene: TRBV16
CDR3 protein: CASSQSPGGKGNQPQHF
CDR3 DNA: TGTGCCAGCAGCCAATCGCCGGGGGGGAAAGGCAATCAGCCCCAGCATTTT

D gene: -
J gene: TRBJ2-7
clone size: -
V gene: TRBV2
CDR3 protein: CAGGGGPLGKEQYF
CDR3 DNA: TGTGCCGGGGGCGGTGGGCCACTCGGTAAAGAGCAGTACTTC

D gene: TRBD2
J gene: TRBJ2-5
clone size: few
V gene: TRBV7-2
CDR3 protein: CASSGRGGEGVRETQYF
CDR3 DNA: TGTGCCAGCAGCGGCCGGGGAGGGGAAGGTGTAAGGGAGACCCAGTACTTC

D gene: TRBD2
J gene: TRBJ2-2
clone size: -
V gene: TRBV5-6
CDR3 protein: CASSLVAGTGELFF
CDR3 DNA: TGTGCCAGCAGCTTGGTAGCGGGGACCGGGGAGCTGTTTTTT